Listed here are 18 T cell receptor beta chains from one sample, sequenced in a study of preoperative IRX-2 immunotherapy in early breast cancer (dated 2019 in TCRdb). Sample treatment or condition, as interpreted from the label and publication: preoperative locoregional IRX-2 cytokine immunotherapy. The library was generated by the immunoSEQ multiplex PCR assay. This immuneACCESS table, as held by TCRdb, lists in-frame sequences with V and J called but not all clones. Of the missing ones, under half trace to an unresolved V gene in checked studies; the others have no known cause. The sample records 25,000 to 30,000 clones, around 74% of which are singletons. The ten largest make up under 8% of the sample. The sample consisted of lymph node tissue, taken after IRX-2 immunotherapy. The receptor source for this set is a human donor with breast cancer.

The chain combines TRBV11-3 with TRBJ2-1, with D possibly TRBD2 on 6 matching bases. The V and J ends lost 6 bases and 3 bases respectively, with 18 bases between them. The germline gives CDR1 SGHNT, CDR2 YENEEA. The CDR3 runs 16 residues. The CDR3 spells CASSSPPAGHYNEQFF. For the CDR3, the DNA is TGTGCCAGCAGTTCCCCCCCAGCGGGTCACTACAATGAGCAGTTCTTC.

The chain is built from TRBV19 and TRBJ1-5; D remains ambiguous. Between the trimmed V and J ends, which lost 3 bases and 8 bases, there was a span of 14 bases. Per germline, CDR1 LNHDA and CDR2 SQIVND (reference sequence). CDR3 length: 14 amino acids. CDR3 sequence reads: CASSMWWSLEPQHF. CDR3 DNA: TGTGCCAGTAGTATGTGGTGGTCCCTCGAGCCCCAGCATTTT.

V gene TRBV7-1 combines with J gene TRBJ2-7; 10 bases agree with TRBD1. TRBV7-1 is treated as an ORF (open reading frame) with a function not yet certain. V lost 4 bases to trimming and J lost 6 bases; unmatched junction nucleotides: 12. The CDR3 spans 16 residues. In DNA, the CDR3 is TGTGCCAGCAGCTTAGCACCGGGACAGGGGAAGGGCGAGCAGTACTTC. It yields the protein CASSLAPGQGKGEQYF.

V usage is TRBV28 and J usage is TRBJ2-7; no firm D call. CDR3 size: 14 residues. V shed 9 bases and J shed 0 bases, with 15 bases lying between them. The germline V gene has CDR1 MDHEN and CDR2 SYDVKM. The CDR3 DNA reads TGTGCCAGTCTAGGGATCGGCCGCTCCTACGAGCAGTACTTC. It encodes CASLGIGRSYEQYF.

The gene calls are TRBV6-8 and TRBJ2-3; 14 bases fit TRBD2. Losses at the gene ends were 6 bases for V and 1 base for J; bases not matched to a gene: 3. Germline values: CDR1 MNHGY, CDR2 SAAAGT. The CDR3 loop spans 16 amino acids. Here the CDR3 reads CASSWGLAGGTDTQYF. CDR3 nucleotide sequence: TGTGCCAGCAGCTGGGGACTAGCGGGAGGCACAGATACGCAGTATTTT.

The sample holds a few counts of this clone. The rearrangement links TRBV30 to TRBJ1-4; 9 bases are a match to TRBD1. The ends lost 0 bases at V and 6 bases at J; junction bases unmatched: 8. The length of the CDR3 is 16 residues. Germline V gene lookup returns CDR1 GTSNPN and CDR2 SVGIG (reference sequence). This chain's CDR3 is CAWSVNGGQGYEKLFF. The CDR3 nucleotides are TGTGCCTGGAGTGTAAATGGGGGACAGGGATATGAAAAACTGTTTTTT.

This clone was seen only a few times. The V call is TRBV19, the J call TRBJ2-5, with D maybe TRBD2 (5 bases). The V and J ends lost 0 bases and 5 bases respectively, with 10 bases between them. This CDR3 spans 14 amino acids. Germline CDR1 is LNHDA and CDR2 is SQIVND (reference sequence). The CDR3 DNA is TGTGCCAGTAGTATAGAAGGAGGAAGGGAGACCCAGTACTTC. Its translation: CASSIEGGRETQYF.

This chain joins TRBV6-8 and TRBJ2-7, with 8 bases aligning to TRBD1. The V segment lost 7 bases and the J segment 4 bases; nucleotides outside the gene matches: 3. The CDR3 has 12 residues. CDR1 is MNHGY, CDR2 SAAAGT, per germline. CDR3 nucleotide sequence: TGTGCCAGCAAGACAGGGGAGTACGAGCAGTACTTC. It translates to CASKTGEYEQYF.

V gene TRBV7-1 combines with J gene TRBJ2-7; D is tentatively TRBD1 or TRBD2 (5 bases each). TRBV7-1 is filed as an ORF, its function uncertain. V lost 5 bases, J lost 4 bases, and 12 bases lay in between. CDR3 size: 13 residues. Here the CDR3 reads CASSQGPTYEQYF. The CDR3 region has the DNA TGTGCCAGCAGCCAGGGACCTACTTACGAGCAGTACTTC.

The rearrangement joins TRBV10-2 to TRBJ2-3; D is undetermined. Germline-derived CDR1 and CDR2 are WSHSY and SAAADI. This CDR3 has 13 residues. V lost 2 bases, J lost 2 bases, and 5 bases lay in between. Written as DNA, the CDR3 is TGCGCCAGCAGTGAGCTAATCACAGATACGCAGTATTTT. Its protein is CASSELITDTQYF.

This clone was recorded a few times. This chain connects TRBV10-2 to TRBJ1-5; D gene ambiguous. There are 14 residues in the CDR3. Germline CDR1 reads WSHSY; CDR2 reads SAAADI. Trimming pared 6 bases from V and 2 bases from J, leaving 11 bases between. As DNA, the CDR3 is TGCGCCAGCAGGCGTTCAGATGGCAATCAGCCCCAGCATTTT. This gives the protein CASRRSDGNQPQHF.

The chain is built from TRBV7-7 and TRBJ2-1, with 7 positions matching TRBD2. Germline V gene data show CDR1 as SSHAT and CDR2 as FNYEAQ (reference sequence). The CDR3 is 15 residues long. V shed 5 bases, J shed 0 bases, and the junction held 4 bases outside the gene matches. CDR3 DNA sequence: TGTGCCAGCAGCAAAGCGGGAAGCTCCTACAATGAGCAGTTCTTC. Translating it yields CASSKAGSSYNEQFF.

J is TRBJ2-1 and V is TRBV6-7; D gene ambiguous. TRBV6-7 is an ORF, with its function uncertain. Trimming removed 5 bases from V and 4 bases from J, with 9 bases in between. The CDR3 contains 13 residues. CDR3 in amino acids: CASSEAIYNEQFF. The CDR3, as DNA: TGTGCCAGCAGTGAAGCCATTTACAATGAGCAGTTCTTC.

The chain links TRBV6-8 to TRBJ2-3; D is perhaps TRBD2 (6 bases). V was shortened by 6 bases and J by 2 bases, with 15 bases between the two germline ends. The CDR3 spans 15 residues. Germline values: CDR1 MNHGY, CDR2 SAAAGT. CDR3 region: CASRQPGLITDTQYF. CDR3 in DNA: TGTGCCAGCAGACAACCGGGACTGATCACAGATACGCAGTATTTT.

CDR3 sequence (DNA): TGTGCCAGTAGTAGGGCCCCCGGGACAGGGAGAAATCAGCCCCAGCATTTT. Translating it yields CASSRAPGTGRNQPQHF. V is TRBV19 and J is TRBJ1-5; 9 bases align to TRBD1. From germline, CDR1 is LNHDA and CDR2 SQIVND (reference sequence). V shed 4 bases and J 4 bases; nucleotides not matched to a gene: 11. The CDR3 has 17 residues.

V gene TRBV28 combines with J gene TRBJ2-7; 7 nucleotides match TRBD1. The J segment lost 4 bases and the V segment lost 6 bases, leaving 12 bases of the junction unmatched. This CDR3 contains 15 residues. CDR1 is MDHEN, CDR2 SYDVKM, per germline. CDR3 nucleotides: TGTGCCAGCAGCCGACCCGGGACAGTTATTTACGAGCAGTACTTC. As protein: CASSRPGTVIYEQYF.

V is TRBV19 and J is TRBJ2-7; tentative D call: TRBD2 (5 bases). V lost 4 bases and J 4 bases, leaving 17 bases between the germline ends. Per the germline V gene, CDR1 is LNHDA and CDR2 is SQIVND (reference sequence). The CDR3 totals 15 residues. As DNA, the CDR3 is TGTGCCAGTAGTACCCCCGGGGTAGGGCGATACGAGCAGTACTTC. It encodes CASSTPGVGRYEQYF.

The chain joins TRBV18 to TRBJ1-3; a weak D match, TRBD1 (5 bases). Trimming cost V 3 bases and J 4 bases, with 16 bases left between them. CDR3 size: 16 residues. The germline V gene has CDR1 KGHSH and CDR2 LQKENI. The CDR3 DNA reads TGTGCCAGCTCACCGATAGAGACCGGGGCAGGAAACACCATATATTTT. It translates to CASSPIETGAGNTIYF.